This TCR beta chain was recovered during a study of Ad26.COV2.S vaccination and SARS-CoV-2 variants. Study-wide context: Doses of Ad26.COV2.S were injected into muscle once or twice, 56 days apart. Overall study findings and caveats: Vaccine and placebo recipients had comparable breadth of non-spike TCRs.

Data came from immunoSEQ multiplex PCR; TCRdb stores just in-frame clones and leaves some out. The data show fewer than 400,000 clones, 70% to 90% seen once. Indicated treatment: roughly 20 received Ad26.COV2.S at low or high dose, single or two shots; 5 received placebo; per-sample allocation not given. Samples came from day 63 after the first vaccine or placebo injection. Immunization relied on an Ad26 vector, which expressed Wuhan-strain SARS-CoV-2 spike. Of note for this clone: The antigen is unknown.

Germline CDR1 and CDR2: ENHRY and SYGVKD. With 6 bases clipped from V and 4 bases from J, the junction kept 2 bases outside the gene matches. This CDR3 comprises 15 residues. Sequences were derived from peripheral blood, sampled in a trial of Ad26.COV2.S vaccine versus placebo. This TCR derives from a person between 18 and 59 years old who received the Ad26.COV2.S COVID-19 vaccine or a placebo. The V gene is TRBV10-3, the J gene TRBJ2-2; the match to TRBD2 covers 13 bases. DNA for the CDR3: TGTGCCATCAGGGGACTAGCGGGGCGCACCGGGGAGCTGTTTTTT. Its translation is CAIRGLAGRTGELFF.